This T cell receptor beta chain appears in the sequencing data of a study of blood T cell repertoires in COVID-19. Per the germline V gene, CDR1 is MRHNA and CDR2 is SNTAGT. Trimming left V 3 bases short and J 9 bases short, with 13 bases between. CDR3 size: 13 residues. TCRdb's copy holds only in-frame clones and misses some; the assay was immunoSEQ multiplex PCR. Counted here are 50,000 to 70,000 clones, 72% occurring once; the ten biggest clones make up approximately 51%. This receptor was obtained from a woman aged 55-70 years who had been exposed to COVID-19. The chain recombines TRBV6-4 with TRBJ2-3, with D maybe TRBD2 (6 bases). Sequenced material: PBMCs or T cells enriched from blood (not recorded which). CDR3 DNA sequence: TGTGCCAGCAGTGAAACATTTAGCGGAACGCAGTATTTT. Protein product: CASSETFSGTQYF.